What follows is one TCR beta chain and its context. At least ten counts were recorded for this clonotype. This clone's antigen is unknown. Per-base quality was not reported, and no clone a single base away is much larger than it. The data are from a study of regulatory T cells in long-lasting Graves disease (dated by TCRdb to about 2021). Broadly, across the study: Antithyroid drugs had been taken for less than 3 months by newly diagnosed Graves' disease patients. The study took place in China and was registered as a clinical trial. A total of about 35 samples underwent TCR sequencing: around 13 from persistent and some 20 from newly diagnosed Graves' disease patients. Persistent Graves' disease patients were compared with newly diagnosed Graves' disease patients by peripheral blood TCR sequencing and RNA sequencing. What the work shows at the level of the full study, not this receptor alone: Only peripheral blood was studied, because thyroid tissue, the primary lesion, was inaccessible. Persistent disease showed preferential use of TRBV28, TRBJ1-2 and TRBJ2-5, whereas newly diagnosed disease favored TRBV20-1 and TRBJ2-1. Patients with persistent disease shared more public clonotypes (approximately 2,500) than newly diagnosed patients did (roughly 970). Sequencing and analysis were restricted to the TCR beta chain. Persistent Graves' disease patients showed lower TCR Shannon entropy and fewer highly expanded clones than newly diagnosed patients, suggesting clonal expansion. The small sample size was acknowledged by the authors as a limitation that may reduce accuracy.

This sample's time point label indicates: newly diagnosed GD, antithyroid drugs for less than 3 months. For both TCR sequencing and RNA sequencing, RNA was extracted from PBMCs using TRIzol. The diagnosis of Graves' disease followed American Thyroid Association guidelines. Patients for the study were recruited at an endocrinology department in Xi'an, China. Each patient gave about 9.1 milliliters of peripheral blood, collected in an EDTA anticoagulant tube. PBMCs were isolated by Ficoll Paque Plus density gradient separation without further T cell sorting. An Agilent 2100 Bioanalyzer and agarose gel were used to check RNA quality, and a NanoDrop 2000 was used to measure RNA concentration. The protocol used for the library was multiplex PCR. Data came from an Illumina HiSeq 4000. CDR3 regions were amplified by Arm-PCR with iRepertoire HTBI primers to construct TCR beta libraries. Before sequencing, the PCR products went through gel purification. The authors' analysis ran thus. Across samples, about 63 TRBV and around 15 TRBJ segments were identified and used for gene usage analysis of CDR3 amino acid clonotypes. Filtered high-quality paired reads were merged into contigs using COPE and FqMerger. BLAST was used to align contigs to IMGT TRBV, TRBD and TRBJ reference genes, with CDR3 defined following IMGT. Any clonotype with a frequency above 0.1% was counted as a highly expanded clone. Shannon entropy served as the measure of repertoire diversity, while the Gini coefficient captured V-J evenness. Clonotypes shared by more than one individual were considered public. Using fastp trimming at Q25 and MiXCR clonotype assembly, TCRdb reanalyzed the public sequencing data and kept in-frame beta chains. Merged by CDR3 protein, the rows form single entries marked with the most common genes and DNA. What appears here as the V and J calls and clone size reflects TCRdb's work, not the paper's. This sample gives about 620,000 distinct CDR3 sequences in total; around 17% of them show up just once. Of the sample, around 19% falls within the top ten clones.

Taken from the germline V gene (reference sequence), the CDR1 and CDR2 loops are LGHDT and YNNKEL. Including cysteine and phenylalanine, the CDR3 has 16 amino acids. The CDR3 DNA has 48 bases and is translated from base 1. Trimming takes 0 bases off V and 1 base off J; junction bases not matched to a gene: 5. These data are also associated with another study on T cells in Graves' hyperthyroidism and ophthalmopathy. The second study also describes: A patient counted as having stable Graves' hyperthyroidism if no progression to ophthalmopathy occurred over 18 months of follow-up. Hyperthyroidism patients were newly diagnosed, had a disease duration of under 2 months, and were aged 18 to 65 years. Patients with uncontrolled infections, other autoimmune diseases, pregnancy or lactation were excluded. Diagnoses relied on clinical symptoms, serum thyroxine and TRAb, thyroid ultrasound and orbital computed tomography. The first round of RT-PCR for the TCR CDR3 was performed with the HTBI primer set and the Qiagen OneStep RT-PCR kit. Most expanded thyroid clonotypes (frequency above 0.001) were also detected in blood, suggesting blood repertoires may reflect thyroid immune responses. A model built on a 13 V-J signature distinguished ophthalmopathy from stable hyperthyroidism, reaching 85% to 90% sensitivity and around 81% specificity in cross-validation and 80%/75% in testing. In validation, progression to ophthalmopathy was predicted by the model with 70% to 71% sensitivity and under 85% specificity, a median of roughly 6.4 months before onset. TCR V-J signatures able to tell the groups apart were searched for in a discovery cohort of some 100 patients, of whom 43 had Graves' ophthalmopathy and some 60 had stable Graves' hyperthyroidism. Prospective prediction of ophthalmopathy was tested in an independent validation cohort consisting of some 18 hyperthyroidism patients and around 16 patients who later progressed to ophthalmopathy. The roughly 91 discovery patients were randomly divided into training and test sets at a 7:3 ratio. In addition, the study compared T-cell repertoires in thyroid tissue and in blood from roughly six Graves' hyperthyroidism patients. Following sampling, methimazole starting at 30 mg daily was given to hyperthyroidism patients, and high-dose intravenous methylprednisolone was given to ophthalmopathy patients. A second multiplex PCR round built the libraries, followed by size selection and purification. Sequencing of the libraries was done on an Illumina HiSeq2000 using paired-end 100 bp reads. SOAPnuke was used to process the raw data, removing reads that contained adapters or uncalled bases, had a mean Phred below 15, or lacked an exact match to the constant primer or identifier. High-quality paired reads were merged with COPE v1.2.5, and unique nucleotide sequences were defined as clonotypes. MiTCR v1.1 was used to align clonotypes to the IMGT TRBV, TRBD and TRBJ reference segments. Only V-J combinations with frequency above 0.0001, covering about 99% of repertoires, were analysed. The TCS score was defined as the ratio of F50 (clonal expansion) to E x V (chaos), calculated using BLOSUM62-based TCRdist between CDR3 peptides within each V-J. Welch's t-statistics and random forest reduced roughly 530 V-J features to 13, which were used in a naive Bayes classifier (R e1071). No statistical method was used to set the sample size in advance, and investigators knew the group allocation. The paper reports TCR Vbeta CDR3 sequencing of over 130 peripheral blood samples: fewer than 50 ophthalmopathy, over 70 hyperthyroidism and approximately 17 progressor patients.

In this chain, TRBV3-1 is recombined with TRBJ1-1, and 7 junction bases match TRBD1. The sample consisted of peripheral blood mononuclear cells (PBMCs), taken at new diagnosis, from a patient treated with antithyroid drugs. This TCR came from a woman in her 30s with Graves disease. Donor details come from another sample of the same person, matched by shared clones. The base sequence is TGTGCCAGCAGCCAAGATTTCGGGACAGCGAACACTGAAGCTTTCTTT. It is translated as CASSQDFGTANTEAFF.